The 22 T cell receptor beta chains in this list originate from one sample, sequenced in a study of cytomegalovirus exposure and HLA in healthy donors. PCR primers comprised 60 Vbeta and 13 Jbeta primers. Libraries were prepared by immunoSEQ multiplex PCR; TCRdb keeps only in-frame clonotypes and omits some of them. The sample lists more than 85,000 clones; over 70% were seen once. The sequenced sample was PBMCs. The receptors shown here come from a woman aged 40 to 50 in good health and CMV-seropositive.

The CDR3 sequence is CATSEGRSGQETQYF. The CDR3 DNA reads TGTGCCACCAGCGAAGGGCGGAGCGGGCAAGAGACCCAGTACTTC. The V gene is TRBV15, the J gene TRBJ2-5; weak D call: TRBD2 (6 bases). V was shortened by 5 bases and J by 2 bases, with 15 bases between the two germline ends. CDR1 LNHNV and CDR2 YYDKDF come from the germline V gene (reference sequence). This CDR3 is built from 15 residues. The full variable domain, rest sourced from reference TRBV15 and TRBJ2-5, is DAMVIQNPRYQVTQFGKPVTLSCSQTLNHNVMYWYQQKSSQAPKLLFHYYDKDFNNEADTPDNFQSRRPNTSFCFLDIRSPGLGDTAMYLCATSEGRSGQETQYFGPGTRLLVL.

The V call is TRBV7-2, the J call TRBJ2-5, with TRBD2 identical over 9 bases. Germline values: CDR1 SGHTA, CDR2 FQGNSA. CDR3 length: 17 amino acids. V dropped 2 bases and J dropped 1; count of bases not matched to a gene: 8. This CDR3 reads CASSLSWAGGVQETQYF. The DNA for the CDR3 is TGTGCCAGCAGCTTATCGTGGGCGGGAGGGGTCCAAGAGACCCAGTACTTC.

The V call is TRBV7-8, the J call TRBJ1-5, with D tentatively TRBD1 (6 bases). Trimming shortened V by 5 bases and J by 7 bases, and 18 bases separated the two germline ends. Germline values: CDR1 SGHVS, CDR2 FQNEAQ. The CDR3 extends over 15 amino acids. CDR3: CASSPGAPRGQPQHF. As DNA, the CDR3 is TGTGCCAGCAGCCCCGGCGCCCCGAGGGGGCAGCCCCAGCATTTT.

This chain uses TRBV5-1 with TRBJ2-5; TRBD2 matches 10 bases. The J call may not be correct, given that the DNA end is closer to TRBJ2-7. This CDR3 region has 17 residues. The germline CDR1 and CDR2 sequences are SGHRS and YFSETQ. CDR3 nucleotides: TGCGCCAGCAGCTACCCGAAATATGCTAGCGGGAGCTACGAGCAGTACTTC. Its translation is CASSYPKYASGSYEQYF.

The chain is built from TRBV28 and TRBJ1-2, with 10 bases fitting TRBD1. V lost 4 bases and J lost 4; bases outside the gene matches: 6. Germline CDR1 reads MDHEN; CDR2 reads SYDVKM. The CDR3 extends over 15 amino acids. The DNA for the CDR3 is TGTGCCAGCAGTTATCCGGGACAGGGGACCTATGGCTACACCTTC. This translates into CASSYPGQGTYGYTF.

The CDR3 region is CASTSNRVGNTEAFF. In DNA form, the CDR3 reads TGTGCCAGCACTAGCAACAGGGTCGGGAACACTGAAGCTTTCTTT. J is TRBJ1-1 and V is TRBV6-5; D perhaps matches TRBD1 (6 bases). The CDR3 totals 15 residues. The V gene lost 7 bases and the J gene lost 1 base, with 16 bases spanning the gap. Germline V gene sequence: CDR1 MNHEY, CDR2 SVGAGI.

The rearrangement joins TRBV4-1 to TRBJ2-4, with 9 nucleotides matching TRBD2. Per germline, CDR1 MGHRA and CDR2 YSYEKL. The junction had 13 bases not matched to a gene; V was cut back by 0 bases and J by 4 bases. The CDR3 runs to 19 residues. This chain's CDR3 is CASSQDSVQASGMKNIQYF. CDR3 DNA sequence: TGCGCCAGCAGCCAAGATTCTGTTCAGGCTAGCGGGATGAAAAACATTCAGTACTTC.

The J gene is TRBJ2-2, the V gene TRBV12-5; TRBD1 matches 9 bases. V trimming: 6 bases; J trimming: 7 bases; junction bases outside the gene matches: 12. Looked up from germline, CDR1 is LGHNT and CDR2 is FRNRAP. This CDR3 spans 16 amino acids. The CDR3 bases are TGTGCTAGTGGCCCTGTGACAGGGGGAGGTGACGGGGAGCTGTTTTTT. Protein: CASGPVTGGGDGELFF.

The CDR3 sequence is CASSDQQGVNYGYTF. The CDR3 DNA reads as TGTGCCAGCAGTGATCAACAGGGGGTTAACTATGGCTACACCTTC. The chain has TRBV6-1 and TRBJ1-2; TRBD1 matches 8 bases. Germline V gene lookup returns CDR1 MNHNS and CDR2 SASEGT. The CDR3 is 15 amino acids. The V segment lost 3 bases and the J segment 1 base; nucleotides outside the gene matches: 4.

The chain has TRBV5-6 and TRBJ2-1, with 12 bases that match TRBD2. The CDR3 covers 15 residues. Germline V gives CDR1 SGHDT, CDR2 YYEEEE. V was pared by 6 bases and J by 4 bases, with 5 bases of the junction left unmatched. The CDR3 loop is CASTETSGRYNEQFF. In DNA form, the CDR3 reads TGTGCCAGCACCGAAACTAGCGGGAGGTACAATGAGCAGTTCTTC.

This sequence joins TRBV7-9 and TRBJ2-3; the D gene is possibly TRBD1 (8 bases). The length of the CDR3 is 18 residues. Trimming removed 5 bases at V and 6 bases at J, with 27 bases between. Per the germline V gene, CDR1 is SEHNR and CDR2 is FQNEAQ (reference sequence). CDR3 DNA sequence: TGTGCCAGCAGCCAGCTGACAGGGGAGGACCTGGGGGGGGATACGCAGTATTTT. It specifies CASSQLTGEDLGGDTQYF.

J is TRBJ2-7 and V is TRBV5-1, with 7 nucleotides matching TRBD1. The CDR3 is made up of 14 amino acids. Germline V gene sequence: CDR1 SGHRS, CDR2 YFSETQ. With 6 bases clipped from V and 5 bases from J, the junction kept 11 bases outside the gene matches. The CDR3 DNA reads TGCGCCAGCAACTCCAGACCGGGACAGAACGAGCAGTACTTC. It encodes CASNSRPGQNEQYF.

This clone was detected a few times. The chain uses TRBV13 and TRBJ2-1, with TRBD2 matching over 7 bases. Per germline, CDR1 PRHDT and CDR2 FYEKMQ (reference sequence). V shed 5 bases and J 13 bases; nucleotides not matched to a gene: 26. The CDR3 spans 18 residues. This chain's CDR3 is CASSPHWTSSPGSSVQFF. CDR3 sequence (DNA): TGTGCCAGCAGCCCACACTGGACTAGTAGCCCCGGGAGCAGCGTACAGTTCTTC.

CDR3 sequence: CASSLAEGVRQFF. The CDR3 DNA sequence: TGCGCCAGCAGCTTGGCCGAGGGGGTTAGGCAGTTCTTC. The J gene is TRBJ2-1, the V gene TRBV5-1; a weak D match, TRBD1 (6 bases). The CDR3 sequence is 13 residues long. The germline V gene has CDR1 SGHRS and CDR2 YFSETQ. The V and J ends lost 0 bases and 12 bases respectively, with 13 bases between them.

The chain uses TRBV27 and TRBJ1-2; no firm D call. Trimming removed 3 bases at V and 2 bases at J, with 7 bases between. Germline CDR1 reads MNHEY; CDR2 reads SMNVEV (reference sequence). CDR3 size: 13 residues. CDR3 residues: CASSLHRNYGYTF. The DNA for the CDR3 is TGTGCCAGCAGTTTGCATAGAAACTATGGCTACACCTTC.

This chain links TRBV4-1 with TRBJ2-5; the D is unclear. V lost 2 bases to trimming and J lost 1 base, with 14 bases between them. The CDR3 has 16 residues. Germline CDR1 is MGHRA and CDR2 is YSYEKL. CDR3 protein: CASSQPLEVTQETQYF. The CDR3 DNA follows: TGCGCCAGCAGCCAACCCCTCGAGGTAACCCAAGAGACCCAGTACTTC.

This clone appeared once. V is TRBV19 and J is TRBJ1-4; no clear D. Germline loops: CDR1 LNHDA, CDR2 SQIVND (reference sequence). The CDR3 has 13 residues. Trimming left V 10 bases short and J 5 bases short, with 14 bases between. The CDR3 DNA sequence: TGTGCCACTAGCGCAGGCTACAATGAAAAACTGTTTTTT. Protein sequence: CATSAGYNEKLFF.

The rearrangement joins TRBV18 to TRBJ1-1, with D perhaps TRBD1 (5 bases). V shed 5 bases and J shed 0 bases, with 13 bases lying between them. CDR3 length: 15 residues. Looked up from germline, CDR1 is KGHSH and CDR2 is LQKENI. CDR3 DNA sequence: TGTGCCAGCTCAATGGGGGGGACGGTGAACACTGAAGCTTTCTTT. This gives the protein CASSMGGTVNTEAFF. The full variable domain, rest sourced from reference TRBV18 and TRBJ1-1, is NAGVMQNPRHLVRRRGQEARLRCSPMKGHSHVYWYRQLPEEGLKFMVYLQKENIIDESGMPKERFSAEFPKEGPSILRIQQVVRGDSAAYFCASSMGGTVNTEAFFGQGTRLTVV.

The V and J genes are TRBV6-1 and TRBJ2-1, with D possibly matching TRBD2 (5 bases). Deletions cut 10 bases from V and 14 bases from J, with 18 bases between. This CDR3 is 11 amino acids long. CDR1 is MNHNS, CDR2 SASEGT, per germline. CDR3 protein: CATLAGGSKFF. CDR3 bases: TGTGCCACCCTGGCGGGCGGCAGTAAGTTCTTC.

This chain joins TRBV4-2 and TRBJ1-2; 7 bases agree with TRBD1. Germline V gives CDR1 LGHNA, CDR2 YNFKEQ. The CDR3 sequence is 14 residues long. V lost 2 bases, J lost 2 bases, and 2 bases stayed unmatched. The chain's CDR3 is CASSQLTGNYGYTF. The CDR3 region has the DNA TGTGCCAGCAGCCAACTGACAGGGAACTATGGCTACACCTTC.

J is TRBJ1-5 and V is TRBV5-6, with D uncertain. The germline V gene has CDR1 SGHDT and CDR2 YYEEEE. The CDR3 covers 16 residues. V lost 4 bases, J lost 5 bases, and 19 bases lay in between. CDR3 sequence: CASSVLGVVEDQPQHF. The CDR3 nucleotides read TGTGCCAGCAGCGTATTAGGAGTCGTTGAGGATCAGCCCCAGCATTTT.

The CDR3 region is CASSFTNTGELFF. The CDR3 nucleotides read TGTGCCAGCAGCTTCACGAACACCGGGGAGCTGTTTTTT. The chain links TRBV11-2 to TRBJ2-2, with D unresolved. The germline V gene encodes CDR1 SGHAT and CDR2 FQNNGV. V lost 3 bases to trimming and J lost 0 bases, with 2 bases between them. The CDR3 has 13 residues.